This T cell receptor (beta chain) was sequenced during a study of blood T cell repertoires in COVID-19. As for the study in general: COVID-19 samples from acute and convalescent phases originated in the United States, Italy and Spain. Sample material is recorded as cDNA or gDNA derived from T cells, B-cell-depleted T cells, or PBMCs.

This clone has a single count. Germline V lookup: CDR1 SGHVS, CDR2 FQNEAQ. The CDR3 runs 14 residues. V was pared by 5 bases and J by 8 bases, with 8 bases of the junction left unmatched. In the study's own analysis: It was from reference gene primer amplification that nucleated cell counts were estimated. Data came from immunoSEQ multiplex PCR; TCRdb stores just in-frame clones and leaves some out. V, J and clone size are those of that table, while D and trimming were read from the DNA. Of around 120,000 clones in the sample, about 77% were seen once. The rearrangement joins TRBV7-8 to TRBJ1-4; 7 bases line up with TRBD1. The receptor's source is a human donor in a cohort sampled during active COVID-19. The sequenced sample was peripheral blood. CDR3 DNA: TGTGCCAGCAGCCTCCGGGACAGAGTCGAAAAACTGTTTTTT. As protein: CASSLRDRVEKLFF.